Following are 5 T cell receptor beta chains from one sample sequenced in a study of OX40 agonist ivuxolimab in advanced cancers. Some clones are missing from TCRdb's copy, which holds only in-frame ones; the method was immunoSEQ multiplex PCR. Here the sample spans 50,000 to 65,000 clones, around 90% being singletons. The sequencing here drew on CD4+ or CD8+ T cells sorted from blood, taken in a trial of the OX40 agonist ivuxolimab. These receptors all come from an adult with an advanced solid tumor such as melanoma, head and neck, liver or kidney cancer.

The chain joins TRBV18 to TRBJ2-3; D not certain. The CDR3 contains 14 residues. Trimming stripped 2 bases from V and 5 bases from J, with 11 bases between. Germline V gene data show CDR1 as KGHSH and CDR2 as LQKENI. The CDR3 DNA sequence: TGTGCCAGCTCACCAGTGGGGATTCGAGATACGCAGTATTTT. Its protein product is CASSPVGIRDTQYF.

The chain carries TRBV20-1 and TRBJ2-1; no clear D gene. CDR1 and CDR2 (germline): DFQATT, SNEGSKA (reference sequence). The V end was cut by 5 bases, the J end by 6 bases, with 8 bases between. This CDR3 is built from 11 residues. In nucleotides, the CDR3 is TGCAGTGCTGACCGAATCAATGAGCAGTTCTTC. Its translation: CSADRINEQFF.

The rearrangement links TRBV18 to TRBJ2-6; D not resolved. Trimming took off 3 bases at V and 4 bases at J, with 10 bases between the two ends. Germline loops: CDR1 KGHSH, CDR2 LQKENI. This CDR3 spans 15 amino acids. The CDR3 sequence is CASSPGRVGANVLTF. In DNA form, the CDR3 reads TGTGCCAGCTCACCGGGAAGGGTCGGGGCCAACGTCCTGACTTTC.

J is TRBJ2-5 and V is TRBV2; TRBD1 might be the D (6 bases). The germline V gene encodes CDR1 SNHLY and CDR2 FYNNEI. This CDR3 is built from 12 residues. Between the trimmed V and J ends, which lost 5 bases and 11 bases, there was a span of 15 bases. The CDR3 is CASSNRESVQYF. The CDR3 DNA is TGTGCCAGCAGTAACAGGGAGTCGGTGCAGTACTTC.

The rearrangement joins TRBV9 to TRBJ1-1, with 8 bases aligning to TRBD1. Germline CDR1 reads SGDLS; CDR2 reads YYNGEE. The CDR3 extends over 17 amino acids. Unmatched junction bases numbered 13, after V lost 4 bases and J lost 2 bases. CDR3 residues: CASSPYLSGTGNTEAFF. In nucleotides, the CDR3 is TGTGCCAGCAGCCCCTACCTTTCTGGGACAGGAAACACTGAAGCTTTCTTT.